The clone carrying this T cell receptor beta chain has just a few counts. Produced via immunoSEQ multiplex PCR; TCRdb's table is partial and in-frame only. Seen here are about 76,000 clones, over 65% observed once, and the top ten hold about 25%. This sample stems from a study of T cell responses to AZD1222 COVID-19 vaccine. Trimming removed 4 bases from V and 3 bases from J, with 12 bases in between. CDR1 SGHVS and CDR2 FQNEAQ come from the germline V gene. CDR3 length: 15 amino acids. The TCR was taken from an adult who received the MenACWY meningococcal vaccine as a control. The material sequenced was peripheral blood, taken 28 days after the second dose of the MenACWY control vaccine. This chain connects TRBV7-8 to TRBJ1-4; no reliable D call. CDR3 region: CASSYREVPNEKLFF. The CDR3 nucleotides read TGTGCCAGCAGCTACCGGGAAGTCCCTAATGAAAAACTGTTTTTT.